The clone carrying this T cell receptor (beta chain) was seen just once. Germline lookup yields CDR1 KGHDR and CDR2 SFDVKD. Losses at the gene ends were 4 bases for V and 2 bases for J; bases not matched to a gene: 5. The CDR3 length is 16 residues. This entry is derived from a study of blood T cell repertoires in COVID-19. Study-level background: The study drew acute and convalescent COVID-19 samples from the United States, Italy and Spain. PBMCs, B-cell-depleted T cells, or T cells were the source of the cDNA or gDNA that made up the material.

In the source study's methods: Scientists estimated how many nucleated cells there were by amplifying reference gene primers. Data came from immunoSEQ multiplex PCR; TCRdb stores just in-frame clones and leaves some out. For V, J and clone size, that table is used; D and trimming come from the DNA. The sample contains about 140,000 clones, 85% to 90% of which appear only once. J is TRBJ2-1 and V is TRBV24-1; 9 bases agree with TRBD2. The source material was peripheral blood. This receptor was taken from a man aged 45-65 years with active or convalescent COVID-19. The CDR3 DNA follows: TGTGCCACCAGTGAGGTAGCGGGAGAGACCTACAATGAGCAGTTCTTC. Translation: CATSEVAGETYNEQFF.